This TCR beta chain was recorded in a study of T cells in Graves' hyperthyroidism and ophthalmopathy. Whole-study results and caveats: Median prediction lead before ophthalmopathy onset was 5 to 7 months with the model.

Authors of the study amplified TCR beta CDR3 regions from RNA transcripts. TCR CDR3 underwent first-round RT-PCR with the HTBI primer set. TCRdb passed the multiplex PCR reads through MiXCR, listing each CDR3 protein once. The table shows a few hundred thousand distinct CDR3 sequences, with around 15% occurring only once. Note on this clonotype: As yet, its antigen is unknown.

Diagnosis relied on clinical symptoms, serum thyroxine and TRAb, thyroid ultrasound and orbital computed tomography. The CDR3 loop spans 11 amino acids. Germline CDR1 DFQATT, CDR2 SNEGSKA (reference sequence). V was trimmed by 1 base and J by 6 bases, leaving 5 bases between them. The sequencing sample was made of blood. The receptor was derived from a middle-aged woman with Graves' ophthalmopathy. V gene TRBV20-1 combines with J gene TRBJ2-3; D gene unclear. The CDR3 spells CSARVDDTQYF. The CDR3 DNA reads as TGCAGTGCTAGAGTTGATGATACGCAGTATTTT.